A selection of T cell receptor beta chains follows, all from one sample in a study of shared clonotypes between healthy human individuals. Here immunoSEQ multiplex PCR was the method, and the copy in TCRdb shows in-frame clones only, minus some. This table has around 2,000,000 clones, just under 95% appearing once. The sequencing input was naive CD8+ T cells sorted from blood. These TCRs come from a man younger than 35 in good health. Each CDR3 is given with its conserved first and last residue. Fields, in order: CDR3 protein, CDR3 length, V gene.

cdr3_aa: CASSYFQGAYGYTF
cdr3_length: 14
v_call: TRBV6-5

cdr3_aa: CASSLEASGYEQYF
cdr3_length: 14
v_call: TRBV5-1

cdr3_aa: CASSPSGHILPYEQYF
cdr3_length: 16
v_call: TRBV21-1

cdr3_aa: CASSFTQGGGSPLHF
cdr3_length: 15
v_call: TRBV7-9

cdr3_aa: CASSYRVGYQPQHF
cdr3_length: 14
v_call: TRBV27

cdr3_aa: CAGQGASYEQYF
cdr3_length: 12
v_call: TRBV2

cdr3_aa: CASSLDSSGELFF
cdr3_length: 13
v_call: TRBV4-1

cdr3_aa: CASSKLSRAGTFHYEQYF
cdr3_length: 18
v_call: TRBV21-1

cdr3_aa: CASSRPGQNYGYTF
cdr3_length: 14
v_call: TRBV28

cdr3_aa: CASSFAGDGEQYF
cdr3_length: 13
v_call: TRBV11-2

cdr3_aa: CASSSGTSGAGELFF
cdr3_length: 15
v_call: TRBV27

cdr3_aa: CASSPQGLVETNEKLFF
cdr3_length: 17
v_call: TRBV4-3

cdr3_aa: CASSYRNQETQYF
cdr3_length: 13
v_call: TRBV6-6

cdr3_aa: CASSETGVGANVLTF
cdr3_length: 15
v_call: TRBV2

cdr3_aa: CASSLYTTGELFF
cdr3_length: 13
v_call: TRBV11-2

cdr3_aa: CASSEGGRGELFF
cdr3_length: 13
v_call: TRBV25-1

cdr3_aa: CSAKGATEAFF
cdr3_length: 11
v_call: TRBV20-1

cdr3_aa: CASSLPQGPNEKLFF
cdr3_length: 15
v_call: TRBV28

cdr3_aa: CASGVGAGSYNEQFF
cdr3_length: 15
v_call: TRBV6-5

cdr3_aa: CASRVPAGGEQYF
cdr3_length: 13
v_call: TRBV6-6

cdr3_aa: CASGLTPDSNQPQHF
cdr3_length: 15
v_call: TRBV27

cdr3_aa: CASSQTTGVYEQYF
cdr3_length: 14
v_call: TRBV6-5

cdr3_aa: CSARLGQGNTEAFF
cdr3_length: 14
v_call: TRBV29-1

cdr3_aa: CASSPRFGENTEAFF
cdr3_length: 15
v_call: TRBV5-1

cdr3_aa: CASSKQAGTNSPLHF
cdr3_length: 15
v_call: TRBV19

cdr3_aa: CASSQGGNQPQHF
cdr3_length: 13
v_call: TRBV27

cdr3_aa: CASSPNQGPTDTQYF
cdr3_length: 15
v_call: TRBV11-3

cdr3_aa: CASSFDSENEKLFF
cdr3_length: 14
v_call: TRBV13

cdr3_aa: CASSVAREAGSYEQYF
cdr3_length: 16
v_call: TRBV9

cdr3_aa: CASSLEAGGQDEQFF
cdr3_length: 15
v_call: TRBV5-1

cdr3_aa: CASSSQGQGYNEQFF
cdr3_length: 15
v_call: TRBV27

cdr3_aa: CASSASTGLYGYTF
cdr3_length: 14
v_call: TRBV9

cdr3_aa: CASSLVRRSSYNSPLHF
cdr3_length: 17
v_call: TRBV27